This TCR beta chain was obtained from a study of spatial heterogeneity in lung cancer. About the study: Beta-chain sequences consistently outnumbered alpha-chain sequences in detection.

The CDR3 contains 15 residues. After removal of 6 bases from V and 9 bases from J, the junction contained 14 bases not matched to a gene. From germline, CDR1 is KGHSH and CDR2 LQKENI. Unique molecular identifiers tagged every individual TCR cDNA molecule. TCRdb itself ran the 5' RACE reads through MiXCR, one entry per CDR3 protein. The repertoire has roughly 75,000 distinct CDR3 sequences, 13% of them found once; the top ten carry 5.5% to 7.5%. This clonotype was observed many times. Time point here: sample taken at primary tumor resection. Material for sequencing was whole RNA from tumor, nontumor lung or frozen PBMC, left unsorted.

The chain employs TRBV18 and TRBJ2-1; 7 positions agree with TRBD1. The sequence derives from a male donor with early-stage non-small cell lung cancer. The source was PBMCs, collected at surgery. CDR3 DNA: TGTGCCAGCTCTATCGACAGGGTAGGAGTGGGTGAGCAGTTCTTC. Encoded protein: CASSIDRVGVGEQFF.